The 7 T cell receptor beta chains given below trace back to one sample, sequenced in a study of T-cell memory formation after mild COVID-19. TCRdb ran MiXCR on the 5' RACE reads and lists one entry per CDR3 protein. The sample includes about 430,000 distinct CDR3 sequences, roughly 18% seen only once; the top ten take approximately 21%. The sample taken for sequencing was PBMCs or a T cell subset sorted from them (not recorded which). The receptors originated from a man aged 18 to 29 who had mild COVID-19 (a few samples of this study predate the infection). Cell type and time point are not known.

Ten or more counts support this clonotype. The chain recombines TRBV29-1 with TRBJ2-3; 10 bases line up with TRBD2. This CDR3 comprises 15 residues. Germline CDR1 reads SQVTM; CDR2 reads ANQGSEA. Germline trimming cut 2 bases from V and 5 bases from J; bases unmatched to any gene: 7. The CDR3: CSVELPSGGLDTQYF. The CDR3 nucleotides are TGCAGCGTTGAACTGCCTAGCGGGGGTTTAGATACGCAGTATTTT.

This clonotype was seen more than once but under ten times. The J gene is TRBJ2-7, the V gene TRBV20-1, with 12 positions matching TRBD2. The CDR3 extends over 15 amino acids. V lost 7 bases, J lost 2 bases, and 9 bases stayed unmatched. Germline loops: CDR1 DFQATT, CDR2 SNEGSKA (reference sequence). The CDR3 DNA sequence: TGCAGTGTAGCGACTAGCGGGGGCGTAACCTACGAGCAGTACTTC. Amino acid sequence: CSVATSGGVTYEQYF.

This clonotype was counted a few times. The chain is built from TRBV5-8 and TRBJ2-5; 9 nucleotides align to TRBD2. J lost 1 base, V lost 1 base, and 5 bases had no gene match. The CDR3 covers 16 residues. Germline CDR1 reads SGHTS; CDR2 reads YDEGEE. CDR3 sequence (DNA): TGTGCCAGCAGCTTGTGGCTAGCGGGGCTCCAAGAGACCCAGTACTTC. Translating gives CASSLWLAGLQETQYF. Full variable domain (rest looked up from reference TRBV5-8 and TRBJ2-5): EAGVTQSPTHLIKTRGQQATLRCSPISGHTSVYWYQQALGLGLQFLLWYDEGEERNRGNFPPRFSGRQFPNYSSELNVNALELEDSALYLCASSLWLAGLQETQYFGPGTRLLVL.

The rearrangement joins TRBV6-2 or TRBV6-3 to TRBJ2-3, with D tentatively TRBD1 or TRBD2 (6 bases each). CDR3 length: 11 residues. Germline assignment: CDR1 MNHEY and CDR2 SVGEGT. V gave up 5 bases and J gave up 13 bases, with 13 bases separating them. As DNA, the CDR3 is TGTGCCAGCAGTGACCTCGGGGGCAAGTATTTT. Its translation: CASSDLGGKYF.

The chain combines TRBV7-7 with TRBJ2-7; weak D call: TRBD2 (6 bases). The CDR3 loop spans 14 amino acids. The germline gives CDR1 SSHAT, CDR2 FNYEAQ (reference sequence). Trimming pared 5 bases from V and 1 base from J, leaving 12 bases between. The DNA for the CDR3 is TGTGCCAGCAGCACGGGGGACGGGTCCTACGAGCAGTACTTC. This sequence encodes CASSTGDGSYEQYF.

This clonotype was counted between two and nine times. The V call is TRBV11-2, the J call TRBJ2-1; D gene unclear. V was clipped by 7 bases and J by 1 base, with 5 bases between them. This CDR3 has 12 residues. Per germline, CDR1 SGHAT and CDR2 FQNNGV. The CDR3 sequence is CASIDSYNEQFF. CDR3 bases: TGTGCCAGCATAGATTCCTACAATGAGCAGTTCTTC.

This clonotype was found a few times. The V call is TRBV24-1, the J call TRBJ2-7; 10 bases line up with TRBD1. Germline CDR1 and CDR2: KGHDR and SFDVKD. Trimming took 9 bases from V and 3 from J; bases not matched to a gene: 10. This CDR3 has 15 residues. The CDR3 DNA is TGTGCCACCCACCAAAGACAGGGGGCTTTCTACGAGCAGTACTTC. The encoded protein is CATHQRQGAFYEQYF.